This TCR beta chain was profiled in a study of cytomegalovirus exposure and HLA in healthy donors. Primers: 60 Vbeta forward and 13 Jbeta reverse. The protocol was immunoSEQ multiplex PCR, while the TCRdb copy is restricted to in-frame clones and leaves out a portion. The sample has roughly 110,000 clones; 71% are singletons. V dropped 0 bases and J dropped 7 bases, with 10 bases sitting between them. CDR3 length: 13 residues. Germline CDR1 SGHNT, CDR2 YYREEE (reference sequence). Findings of the study overall: According to reports, the classifier identified cytomegalovirus status with high specificity and sensitivity. A few CMV-associated chains proved CMV antigen-specific in vitro. The authors later linked a missense DCLRE1C variant to TCR beta V- and J-gene trimming.

Every donor was a healthy person donating bone marrow. With respect to this clone: The antigen is not known.

The gene calls are TRBV5-4 and TRBJ1-2, with D maybe TRBD1 (6 bases). The sample was PBMCs. The sequence was collected from a female donor in good health and CMV-seronegative. The CDR3 here is CASSLEQGVGYTF. The CDR3 nucleotides are TGTGCCAGCAGCTTGGAACAGGGCGTTGGCTACACCTTC.